The entry below describes one T cell receptor beta chain. Its target is unknown. The treatment: around 19 received Ad26.COV2.S at low or high dose, single or two shots; about 5 received placebo; per-sample allocation not given. Samples analyzed were those drawn on day 63 after the first vaccine or placebo injection. The data belong to a study of Ad26.COV2.S vaccination and SARS-CoV-2 variants. Study overall: The study gave Ad26.COV2.S intramuscularly, once or twice 56 days apart. General observations from the study: Vaccine recipients had higher spike-specific TCR breadth than placebo recipients.

Repertoires were generated with immunoSEQ multiplex PCR, while TCRdb's copy carries only in-frame clones and drops some. Of fewer than 400,000 clones listed, around 89% are singletons. The clonotype comes from a person between 18 and 65 years old who received the Ad26.COV2.S COVID-19 vaccine or a placebo. The sequenced sample was peripheral blood, obtained in a trial of Ad26.COV2.S vaccine versus placebo.

The CDR3 coding sequence is TGTGCCAGCAGCTTTCACTCGGCAGATACGCAGTATTTT. Protein product: CASSFHSADTQYF. This chain joins TRBV7-9 and TRBJ2-3; D uncertain. Trimming removed 3 bases from V and 4 bases from J, with 8 bases in between. This CDR3 region has 13 residues. The germline CDR1 and CDR2 sequences are SEHNR and FQNEAQ (reference sequence).